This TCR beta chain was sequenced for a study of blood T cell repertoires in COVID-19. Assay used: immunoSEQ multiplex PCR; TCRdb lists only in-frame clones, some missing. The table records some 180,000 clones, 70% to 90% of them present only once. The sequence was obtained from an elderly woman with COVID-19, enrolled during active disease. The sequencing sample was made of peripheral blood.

In DNA form, the CDR3 reads TGTGCCAGCAGCTCTGTAGCGGACCGGGGAGAGACCCAGTACTTC. Encoded protein: CASSSVADRGETQYF. J is TRBJ2-5 and V is TRBV7-9; D is perhaps TRBD2 (6 bases). The ends were cut back, 4 bases at V and 4 bases at J, with 16 bases in the middle. The CDR3 contains 15 residues. Looked up from germline, CDR1 is SEHNR and CDR2 is FQNEAQ (reference sequence).